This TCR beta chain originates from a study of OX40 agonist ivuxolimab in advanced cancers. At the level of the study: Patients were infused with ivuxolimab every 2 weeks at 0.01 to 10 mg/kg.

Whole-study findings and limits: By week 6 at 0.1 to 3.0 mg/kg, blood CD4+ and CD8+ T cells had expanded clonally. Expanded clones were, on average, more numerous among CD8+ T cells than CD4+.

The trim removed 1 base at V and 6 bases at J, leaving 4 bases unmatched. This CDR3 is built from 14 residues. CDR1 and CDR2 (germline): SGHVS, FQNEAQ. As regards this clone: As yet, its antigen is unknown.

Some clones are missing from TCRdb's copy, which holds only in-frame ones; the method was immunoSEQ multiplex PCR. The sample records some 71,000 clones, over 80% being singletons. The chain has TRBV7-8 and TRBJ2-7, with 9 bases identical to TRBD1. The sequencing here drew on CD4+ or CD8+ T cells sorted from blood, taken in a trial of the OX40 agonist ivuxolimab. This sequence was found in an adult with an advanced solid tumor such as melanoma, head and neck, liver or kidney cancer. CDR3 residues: CASSLGDRDFEQYF. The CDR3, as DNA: TGTGCCAGCAGCTTAGGGGACAGGGATTTCGAGCAGTACTTC. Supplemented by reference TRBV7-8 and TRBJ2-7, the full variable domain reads GAGVSQSPRYKVAKRGQDVALRCDPISGHVSLFWYQQALGQGPEFLTYFQNEAQLDKSGLPSDRFFAERPEGSVSTLKIQRTQQEDSAVYLCASSLGDRDFEQYFGPGTRLTVT.